These 21 T cell receptor beta chains were sequenced from one sample in a study of T-cell reconstitution after alpha-beta-depleted transplantation in children. Preparation of the TCRbeta library was carried out with unique molecular identifiers. A single record per CDR3 protein comes from TCRdb applying MiXCR to the PCR reads. Of 95,000 to 150,000 distinct CDR3 sequences in the sample, under 30% are singletons; the top ten hold about 11%. The input for sequencing was PBMCs, mostly from graft donor cells, taken 180 days after TCRalphabeta/CD19-depleted stem cell transplant. The source is a male patient aged 2 to 9 who had a stem cell transplant for chronic granulomatous disease, so the T cells may come from the graft donor.

The sample holds a few counts of this clonotype. The chain carries TRBV10-3 and TRBJ2-1; D is tentatively TRBD1 or TRBD2 (5 bases each). V lost 2 bases, J lost 7 bases, and 15 bases lay in between. This CDR3 is 15 amino acids long. In germline, CDR1 is ENHRY, CDR2 SYGVKD. CDR3 residues: CAISEGALLENEQFF. The CDR3 DNA follows: TGTGCCATCAGTGAGGGGGCCCTACTAGAGAATGAGCAGTTCTTC.

The chain carries TRBV29-1 and TRBJ2-3; no clear D. This CDR3 contains 13 residues. The V gene lost 4 bases and the J gene lost 2 bases, with 10 bases spanning the gap. Germline V gives CDR1 SQVTM, CDR2 ANQGSEA. CDR3 protein: CSVGTRFTDTQYF. Here the CDR3 DNA reads TGCAGCGTTGGAACACGGTTCACAGATACGCAGTATTTT.

This clonotype appeared many times. This chain uses TRBV12-3 or TRBV12-4 with TRBJ2-7; 7 bases match TRBD2. This CDR3 has 12 residues. After removal of 6 bases from V and 3 bases from J, the junction contained 2 bases not matched to a gene. The CDR3 DNA follows: TGTGCCAGCAGCCGGGACTACTACGAGCAGTACTTC. Residues: CASSRDYYEQYF.

The sample holds many counts of this clonotype. The genes are TRBV25-1 and TRBJ2-3, with D unresolved. The V end lost 1 base, the J end lost 1 base, and 6 bases lay between the germline ends. This CDR3 contains 14 residues. Germline assignment: CDR1 MGHDK and CDR2 SYGVNS. The CDR3 DNA follows: TGTGCCAGCAGTGAATCGGCGGGCACAGATACGCAGTATTTT. This translates into CASSESAGTDTQYF.

This clonotype was seen a few times. A read error may produce the germline difference seen at one junction end. This rearrangement joins TRBV20-1 to TRBJ2-3; TRBD2 might be the D (5 bases). Germline-derived CDR1 and CDR2 are DFQATT and SNEGSKA (reference sequence). CDR3 length equals 11 residues. CDR3 bases: TGCAGTCCCGTCAATCGGGATACGCAGTATTTC. It translates to CSPVNRDTQYF.

This clonotype appeared many times. V and J are TRBV12-3 or TRBV12-4 and TRBJ1-5, with D tentatively TRBD1 (6 bases). The CDR3 loop spans 14 amino acids. The V end was cut by 3 bases, the J end by 4 bases, with 10 bases between. CDR3 DNA sequence: TGTGCCAGCAGTTTTGAGGGGGGTAATCAGCCCCAGCATTTT. This translates into CASSFEGGNQPQHF.

The rearrangement links TRBV19 to TRBJ1-1; D remains ambiguous. CDR3 length: 14 residues. Germline CDR1 and CDR2: LNHDA and SQIVND (reference sequence). Trimming left V 4 bases short and J 0 bases short, with 9 bases between. CDR3 sequence (DNA): TGTGCCAGTAGTAGCGCCGGGATGAACACTGAAGCTTTCTTT. Its translation is CASSSAGMNTEAFF. Looking up the rest from reference TRBV19 and TRBJ1-1 gives the full variable domain: DGGITQSPKYLFRKEGQNVTLSCEQNLNHDAMYWYRQDPGQGLRLIYYSQIVNDFQKGDIAEGYSVSREKKESFPLTVTSAQKNPTAFYLCASSSAGMNTEAFFGQGTRLTVV.

This chain joins TRBV20-1 and TRBJ2-2; TRBD1 matches 7 bases. V was pared by 4 bases and J by 0 bases, with 5 bases of the junction left unmatched. In germline, CDR1 is DFQATT, CDR2 SNEGSKA (reference sequence). This CDR3 has 15 residues. The CDR3 nucleotides are TGCAGTGCTACTAGGGGACAGTCGAACACCGGGGAGCTGTTTTTT. This encodes CSATRGQSNTGELFF.

Concerning this clonotype: This sequence may be a read error, since a much larger clone differs from it by one base. This chain links TRBV12-3 or TRBV12-4 with TRBJ2-6; TRBD1 aligns across 8 bases. There are 17 residues in the CDR3. CDR3 nucleotide sequence: TGTGCCAGCAGTTTAAGGCAGGGGGCGTATGGGGCCAACGGCCTGACTTTC. As protein: CASSLRQGAYGANGLTF.

The CDR3 DNA follows: TGTGCCAGCAGCACAGGGGGCGCAGAGACCCAGTACTTC. Translating it yields CASSTGGAETQYF. The V call is TRBV12-3 or TRBV12-4, the J call TRBJ2-5; TRBD1 matches 9 bases. The CDR3 sequence is 13 residues long. V gave up 6 bases and J gave up 4 bases; unmatched junction bases: 3.

This clonotype was counted ten times or more. The rearrangement uses TRBV20-1 and TRBJ2-1; 8 bases fit TRBD2. This CDR3 contains 16 residues. Germline V gene lookup returns CDR1 DFQATT and CDR2 SNEGSKA (reference sequence). The J segment lost 4 bases and the V segment lost 6 bases, leaving 14 bases of the junction unmatched. CDR3 residues: CSAKGGAGEYYNEQFF. The CDR3 DNA is TGCAGTGCAAAAGGGGGAGCGGGGGAATATTACAATGAGCAGTTCTTC.

This clonotype was seen more than once but under ten times. V is TRBV20-1 and J is TRBJ2-1; 9 bases are a match to TRBD2. Germline V lookup: CDR1 DFQATT, CDR2 SNEGSKA (reference sequence). The CDR3 contains 16 residues. V shed 0 bases, J shed 8 bases, and the junction held 11 bases outside the gene matches. CDR3 bases: TGCAGTGCTAGAGAGGTGGAGCGGGGGGTGACGGATGAGCAGTTCTTC. This encodes CSAREVERGVTDEQFF.

V and J are TRBV15 and TRBJ2-7; D remains unclear. Germline V gene sequence: CDR1 LNHNV, CDR2 YYDKDF (reference sequence). The CDR3 loop spans 15 amino acids. V lost 0 bases and J 3 bases, leaving 12 bases between the germline ends. The CDR3 coding sequence is TGTGCCACCAGCAGAGAAACACTACCGTACTACGAGCAGTACTTC. Translating it yields CATSRETLPYYEQYF.

The chain uses TRBV7-6 and TRBJ2-1; a weak D match, TRBD1 (6 bases). In germline, CDR1 is SGHVS, CDR2 FNYEAQ. The V end lost 5 bases, the J end lost 5 bases, and 16 bases lay between the germline ends. The CDR3 is made up of 15 amino acids. CDR3 in amino acids: CASSPPGQLNNEQFF. The CDR3 DNA follows: TGTGCCAGCAGCCCCCCGGGACAACTCAACAATGAGCAGTTCTTC.

This chain joins TRBV12-3 or TRBV12-4 and TRBJ2-3; 10 bases agree with TRBD2. CDR3 length: 18 residues. Trimming cost V 2 bases and J 7 bases; bases outside gene matches: 15. The CDR3 here is CASSLFLWLAGDQNTQYF. In DNA form, the CDR3 reads TGTGCCAGCAGTTTATTTTTGTGGCTAGCGGGAGACCAGAATACGCAGTATTTT.

This clonotype was detected many times. The rearrangement uses TRBV5-6 and TRBJ2-7; no definite D call. Trimming cost V 0 bases and J 5 bases, with 6 bases left between them. CDR3 length equals 12 residues. Germline V gene lookup returns CDR1 SGHDT and CDR2 YYEEEE. CDR3 DNA: TGTGCCAGCAGCTTGGTCGGTGACGAGCAGTACTTC. This translates into CASSLVGDEQYF.

This rearrangement joins TRBV9 to TRBJ1-2, with a tentative D call TRBD1 (5 bases). Germline CDR1 is SGDLS and CDR2 is YYNGEE. The V end lost 4 bases, the J end lost 4 bases, and 14 bases lay between the germline ends. The CDR3 extends over 14 amino acids. CDR3 DNA: TGTGCCAGCAGCCTAGGGGTTGAGGGCTATGGCTACACCTTC. Protein: CASSLGVEGYGYTF.

At least ten counts were recorded for this clonotype. The gene calls are TRBV3-1 and TRBJ2-2; D unresolved. The V end lost 4 bases, the J end lost 6 bases, and 6 bases lay between the germline ends. Germline V CDR1 and CDR2: LGHDT, YNNKEL (reference sequence). The CDR3 sequence is 12 residues long. This chain's CDR3 is CASSPLPGELFF. The CDR3 coding sequence is TGTGCCAGCAGCCCCTTACCCGGGGAGCTGTTTTTT.

The chain carries TRBV12-3 or TRBV12-4 and TRBJ2-7, with TRBD1 matching 7 bases. The trim removed 5 bases at V and 1 base at J, leaving 8 bases unmatched. This CDR3 has 15 residues. CDR3 region: CASSATGPLSYEQYF. CDR3 sequence (DNA): TGTGCCAGCAGTGCGACAGGGCCTTTATCCTACGAGCAGTACTTC.

This clonotype was seen many times. This rearrangement joins TRBV7-2 to TRBJ1-4; D unclear. The V end lost 1 base, the J end lost 5 bases, and 14 bases lay between the germline ends. Germline V gene sequence: CDR1 SGHTA, CDR2 FQGNSA. The CDR3 runs 16 residues. In nucleotides, the CDR3 is TGTGCCAGCAGCTTAGAGGGCGCAGGCGAGAATGAAAAACTGTTTTTT. Translating it yields CASSLEGAGENEKLFF.

This clonotype showed up just a few times. The chain recombines TRBV9 with TRBJ2-7; D tentatively fits TRBD1 or TRBD2 (5 bases each). The CDR3 runs to 16 residues. Trimming pared 1 base from V and 3 bases from J, leaving 17 bases between. Per germline, CDR1 SGDLS and CDR2 YYNGEE. The CDR3 loop is CASSVMSGDPIYEQYF. The CDR3 DNA reads as TGTGCCAGCAGCGTAATGTCTGGGGACCCCATCTACGAGCAGTACTTC.